The T cell receptor beta chain under discussion was sequenced for a study of T cell responses to AZD1222 COVID-19 vaccine. Overall study findings and caveats: Just a handful of AZD1222 recipients were seropositive at baseline. Spike-specific TCR depth and breadth grew after two AZD1222 doses. Nearly half of spike-specific TCRs reportedly go after variant regions that carry no mutations. Donors were largely white British and mainly female; clonal diversity was possibly underestimated.

The assay was immunoSEQ multiplex PCR, and TCRdb's table has in-frame clones only and misses some. The sample contains fewer than 110,000 clones, around 87% of which appear only once. The J segment lost 8 bases and the V segment lost 2 bases, leaving 1 base of the junction unmatched. Germline V gives CDR1 SGDLS, CDR2 YYNGEE. The CDR3 covers 12 residues. A remark on this clone: Its antigen is currently unknown.

The source of this sequence is an adult who received the AZD1222 COVID-19 vaccine. This chain connects TRBV9 to TRBJ2-3, with 8 bases lining up with TRBD2. The input for sequencing was peripheral blood, taken 28 days after the second AZD1222 dose. The CDR3 nucleotides are TGTGCCAGCAGCGTCCTAGCGGGTACGCAGTATTTT. It yields the protein CASSVLAGTQYF.